A selection of T cell receptor beta chains follows, all from one sample in a study of cytomegalovirus exposure and HLA in healthy donors. Using immunoSEQ multiplex PCR, the repertoire was profiled, and TCRdb retains in-frame clones only, with some absent. The table has approximately 240,000 clones, roughly 82% seen once. The sample was PBMCs. The receptors here all came from a woman aged 40 to 50 in good health and CMV-seropositive. Both conserved end residues are part of each CDR3. D genes are given only for firm matches. Size is stated for part of the rows, as once, few or many counts, or as a class when the clone is expanded.

size	length	V	D	J	DNA	CDR3
-	16	TRBV30	-	TRBJ1-6	TGTGCCTGGAGTGTACGGTTGACATATCCGAATTCACCCCTCCACTTT	CAWSVRLTYPNSPLHF
-	15	TRBV7-9	-	TRBJ2-2	TGTGCCAGCAGCTTAAAGGCGCGGGATATCGGGGAGCTGTTTTTT	CASSLKARDIGELFF
few	15	TRBV4-3	-	TRBJ2-2	TGCGCCAGCAGCCAAGATACTGTGGCGGGCGGGGAGCTGTTTTTT	CASSQDTVAGGELFF
few	13	TRBV2	-	TRBJ2-5	TGTGCCAGCTCCGGAACAGTCCAAGAGACCCAGTACTTC	CASSGTVQETQYF
once	18	TRBV5-6	TRBD1	TRBJ1-1	TGTGCCAGCAGCTGGCTCACGCTCCCGGGACAGATGAACACTGAAGCTTTCTTT	CASSWLTLPGQMNTEAFF
-	15	TRBV7-9	-	TRBJ2-7	TGTGCCAGCAGCTCCATTCAGGGGAGCTCCTACGAGCAGTACTTC	CASSSIQGSSYEQYF
-	15	TRBV4-3	-	TRBJ2-7	TGCGCCAGCAGCCAAGATGACTCCCTGGGCTACGAGCAGTACTTC	CASSQDDSLGYEQYF
once	16	TRBV7-2	TRBD1	TRBJ2-3	TGTGCCAGCAACTTACAGGGGGCGATCAGCACAGATACGCAGTATTTT	CASNLQGAISTDTQYF
-	15	TRBV28	-	TRBJ1-6	TGTGCCAGCAGTATAGACAGCTCCTATAATTCACCCCTCCACTTT	CASSIDSSYNSPLHF
few	16	TRBV28	-	TRBJ1-1	TGTGCCAGCAGTCCCCAAATGACCTTCGGAGGCGGGGAAGCTTTCTTT	CASSPQMTFGGGEAFF
-	14	TRBV10-3	TRBD1	TRBJ2-2	TGTGCCATCAGTCGGGCAGGGGGCACCGGGGAGCTGTTTTTT	CAISRAGGTGELFF
-	16	TRBV19	-	TRBJ1-2	TGTGCCAGTAGTAGGGAAGTTCTAAGCAGGGACTATGGCTACACCTTC	CASSREVLSRDYGYTF
few	13	TRBV30	TRBD1	TRBJ1-2	TGTGCCTGGAGTCCCGGGACAGGGACCGGCTACACCTTC	CAWSPGTGTGYTF
-	14	TRBV7-2	-	TRBJ1-2	TGTGCCAGCAGCTTAGCGGGGGGAGGGGATGGCTACACCTTC	CASSLAGGGDGYTF
-	14	TRBV11-3	-	TRBJ2-1	TGTGCCAGCAGCTTAGTGCTAGCGAACGATGAGCAGTTCTTC	CASSLVLANDEQFF
-	17	TRBV19	-	TRBJ1-5	TGTGCCAGTAGTGGGGAGGGCAGGGACTATAGCAATCAGCCCCAGCATTTT	CASSGEGRDYSNQPQHF
-	13	TRBV7-3	-	TRBJ2-5	TGTGCCAGCAGCTTTAAACCAGGGGAGACCCAGTACTTC	CASSFKPGETQYF
-	15	TRBV11-2	-	TRBJ2-5	TGTGCCAGCAGCTTAGGCAGGTTGGCCCAAGAGACCCAGTACTTC	CASSLGRLAQETQYF
-	15	TRBV7-4	-	TRBJ1-4	TGTGCCAGCGGAGTACCTGAGACAACTAATGAAAAACTGTTTTTT	CASGVPETTNEKLFF
-	16	TRBV6-1	TRBD2	TRBJ2-1	TGTGCCAGCAGTGAAGCTACTAGCGGGGGACAGAATGAGCAGTTCTTC	CASSEATSGGQNEQFF
-	16	TRBV7-9	TRBD2	TRBJ2-1	TGTTCCAGCAGCTTAGCGTGGTTAGCGGGGGGCACTGAGCAGTTCTTC	CSSSLAWLAGGTEQFF
-	16	TRBV9	TRBD1	TRBJ2-2	TGTGCCAGCAGCTACTCCGGGACAGATCTCACCGGGGAGCTGTTTTTT	CASSYSGTDLTGELFF
-	15	TRBV6-5	TRBD1	TRBJ2-7	TGTGCCAGCAGTTCCGAGGGGGCTGGCCCCTACGAGCAGTACTTC	CASSSEGAGPYEQYF
-	16	TRBV29-1	-	TRBJ1-3	TGCAGCGTTGAACTGACAGGAGAAAGCTCTGGAAACACCATATATTTT	CSVELTGESSGNTIYF
few	15	TRBV4-3	-	TRBJ1-1	TGCGCCAGCAGCCAGGTTCACAGGAGTGGCACTGAAGCTTTCTTT	CASSQVHRSGTEAFF
-	15	TRBV5-1	-	TRBJ2-3	TGCGCCAGCAGCTTGGTGGGGAGGCATGGTGATACGCAGTATTTT	CASSLVGRHGDTQYF
once	18	TRBV5-1	TRBD2	TRBJ2-3	TGCGCCAGCAGCTTGGCCTTTTTTAGCGGGAGGGACACAGATACGCAGTATTTT	CASSLAFFSGRDTDTQYF
-	13	TRBV5-4	-	TRBJ1-2	TGTGCCAGCAGCTTACGGGTGGGCTATGGCTACACCTTC	CASSLRVGYGYTF
-	14	TRBV11-2	TRBD1	TRBJ1-4	TGTGCCAGCAGCTTCGGTCAGGGGGTTGAAAAACTGTTTTTT	CASSFGQGVEKLFF
once	17	TRBV4-2	TRBD2	TRBJ2-5	TGTGCCAGCAGCCAAGAAGGTAGCGGGGCTACACAAGAGACCCAGTACTTC	CASSQEGSGATQETQYF
-	12	TRBV14	-	TRBJ2-7	TGTGCCAGCAGCCAAATCCGATGGCAGCAGTACTTC	CASSQIRWQQYF
-	14	TRBV7-2	TRBD2	TRBJ2-1	TGTGCCAGCAGCTTAGTAACTAGCGGGGGGGAGCAGTTCTTC	CASSLVTSGGEQFF
-	11	TRBV5-4	-	TRBJ2-1	TGTGCCAGCAGCTTTCACTTTGAGCAGTTCTTC	CASSFHFEQFF
-	17	TRBV4-3	TRBD2	TRBJ2-1	TGCGCCAGCAGCCAAAGGAGACTAGCGGGAGAGTACAATGAGCAGTTCTTC	CASSQRRLAGEYNEQFF
-	17	TRBV30	-	TRBJ1-2	TGTGCCTGGAGCCGAGGACAGCACGCACTATCTAACTATGGCTACACCTTC	CAWSRGQHALSNYGYTF
-	15	TRBV10-2	-	TRBJ2-1	TGCGCCAGCAGTGATGTGAGGGAGTCGCAAAATGAGCAGTTCTTC	CASSDVRESQNEQFF
-	15	TRBV13	TRBD1	TRBJ1-1	TGTGCCAGCAGCTTAGTTCAGGGGGCTAACACTGAAGCTTTCTTT	CASSLVQGANTEAFF
-	14	TRBV19	TRBD1	TRBJ1-2	TGTGCCAGTAGTATCCAATCGGACAGGGTCGCGAACACCTTC	CASSIQSDRVANTF
once	15	TRBV18	-	TRBJ2-2	TGTGCCAGCTCACTAGGACAGCTGAACACCGGGGAGCTGTTTTTT	CASSLGQLNTGELFF
-	14	TRBV27	TRBD2	TRBJ2-7	TGTGCCAGCAGAGCTAGCGGGAGGAACTACGAGCAGTACTTC	CASRASGRNYEQYF
-	19	TRBV4-1	TRBD1	TRBJ1-2	TGCGCCAGCAGCCAAGCAGCGGGACAGGGGGCATGGCGGTCAAGAGGCTACACCTTC	CASSQAAGQGAWRSRGYTF
-	13	TRBV7-9	-	TRBJ1-4	TGTGCCAGCAGCTTACAGGGGAATGAAAAACTGTTTTTT	CASSLQGNEKLFF
-	14	TRBV10-3	TRBD2	TRBJ2-5	TGTGCCATCAGTCTGGGACTAGCGCTAGAGACCCAGTACTTC	CAISLGLALETQYF
-	14	TRBV19	-	TRBJ2-7	TGTGCCAGTAGTATCCAGCGGGCGCCCTACGAGCAGTACTTC	CASSIQRAPYEQYF